The clone carrying this T cell receptor (beta chain) was counted at least ten times. Its antigen is not identified. The data originate from a study of T cells in Graves' hyperthyroidism and ophthalmopathy. Study-level findings and limits: Most clonotypes expanded in the thyroid (above 0.001) were also present in blood. The model anticipated ophthalmopathy a median around six months pre-onset.

Out of over 7.5 ml of fresh peripheral blood came the PBMCs. V dropped 5 bases and J dropped 4; count of bases not matched to a gene: 8. The CDR3 has 15 amino acids. Researchers took RNA transcripts and amplified the TCR beta CDR3 regions from them. RT-PCR in the first round (using the HTBI primer set) targeted the TCR CDR3. TCRdb re-derived calls from the multiplex PCR reads in MiXCR, one entry per CDR3 protein. The table includes around 700,000 distinct CDR3 sequences, about 17% detected once. The source material was blood. This sequence joins TRBV12-3 or TRBV12-4 and TRBJ1-5; 7 bases are shared with TRBD1. The receptor was isolated from a woman between 50 and 59 years old with Graves' hyperthyroidism that later progressed to Graves' ophthalmopathy. The DNA of the CDR3 is TGTGCCAGCAGTCCTACAGGGGTACGAAATCAGCCCCAGCATTTT. As protein: CASSPTGVRNQPQHF.